A single sample is the source of the 29 T cell receptor delta chains below, sequenced in a study of gamma-delta chains in newborns, infants, children. TCRdb redid clone calling on the reads using CATT. This table has about 4,900 delta-chain clones, approximately 3.6% appearing once. Sequenced input: blood. The receptor set was obtained from a child who was a newborn, infant or young child, either healthy, febrile or measles-vaccinated (not recorded which).

The chain is built from TRDV2 and TRDJ3; 9 bases match TRDD3. CDR1 is GEAIGNYY and CDR2 is EKD in the germline V gene. The CDR3 spans 19 residues. Unmatched junction bases numbered 5, after V lost 0 bases and J lost 0 bases. The CDR3 nucleotides read TGTGCCTGTGACACCTGGGGGATAACTCGCTCCTGGGACACCCGACAGATGTTTTTC. It codes for CACDTWGITRSWDTRQMFF.

This clone was seen only a few times. TCRdb's entry gives the protein of a much larger clone, which mismatches this DNA's translation at residue 6, likely from a read error; the protein reported here is translated from the DNA. The gene calls are TRDV1 and TRDJ2, with 8 bases identical to TRDD3. CDR3 length: 18 amino acids. In germline, CDR1 is TSWWSYY, CDR2 QGS. Trimming at V came to 1 base and at J to 2 bases, leaving 9 bases not matched to a gene. For the CDR3, the DNA is TGTGCTCTTGGGGAACAAGAAAACTGGGGGGTCTTGACAGCACAACTCTTCTTT. It yields the protein CALGEQENWGVLTAQLFF.

Sample share makes this clone medium-sized. This sequence joins TRDV1 and TRDJ2; TRDD3 agrees at 11 bases. Germline CDR1 is TSWWSYY and CDR2 is QGS. After removal of 0 bases from V and 4 bases from J, the junction contained 22 bases not matched to a gene. The CDR3 has 23 residues. The DNA of the CDR3 is TGTGCTCTTGGGGAACTAGAGTTGCTACGACTGGGGGATATCCGCCGCCCGACAGCACAACTCTTCTTT. Protein product: CALGELELLRLGDIRRPTAQLFF.

This clone came up a few times. A far larger clone is a single base away, which makes a read error likely. The sample holds other DNA sequences that translate to the same CDR3. V usage is TRDV2 and J usage is TRDJ2, with D perhaps matching TRDD3 (5 bases). V dropped 4 bases and J dropped 6 bases, with 17 bases sitting between them. There are 15 residues in the CDR3. Germline loops: CDR1 GEAIGNYY, CDR2 EKD. In DNA, the CDR3 is TGTGCCTGTGATACCGGAGGGAAGGGGGCAGCACAACTCTTCTTT. It encodes CACDTGGKGAAQLFF.

About this clone itself: TCRdb's protein, taken from a much larger clone, differs from this DNA's translation at residue 16, likely owing to a read error; the protein displayed comes from the DNA. In DNA form, the CDR3 reads TGTGCCTGTGACACCGCTAAGGGGGGATACGCGGGAACCGATAAACCCATCTTT. Translation gives CACDTAKGGYAGTDKPIF. The chain has TRDV2 and TRDJ1, with 10 bases that match TRDD3. CDR1 GEAIGNYY and CDR2 EKD come from the germline V gene. The CDR3 consists of 18 residues.

A word on this clone: A much larger clone differs by one base, so this may be a read error. The identical CDR3 is also encoded by other nucleotide sequences in the sample. The chain is built from TRDV1 and TRDJ2; a weak D match, TRDD3 (6 bases). V lost 0 bases, J lost 6 bases, and 26 bases lay in between. There are 20 residues in the CDR3. CDR1 and CDR2 (germline): TSWWSYY, QGS. CDR3 DNA: TGTGCTCTTGGGGAACTACCCTACTGGGCGCTAGGAAGGTTGGCAGCACAACTCTTCTTT. It specifies CALGELPYWALGRLAAQLFF.

This clone was counted between two and nine times. A read error may be the cause here, since a much bigger clone is one base away. The same CDR3 arises from other DNA sequences in this sample as well. The V gene is TRDV1, the J gene TRDJ3; TRDD3 matches at 9 bases. The CDR3 has 17 amino acids. Per germline, CDR1 TSWWSYY and CDR2 QGS. J lost 4 bases, V lost 4 bases, and 5 bases had no gene match. The CDR3 DNA reads as TGTGCTCTTGGGGGACTCCTGGGGGATTGGGACACCCGACAGATGTTTTTC. Its translation: CALGGLLGDWDTRQMFF.

Remarks on this clone: This may come from a read error, since a much larger clone is one base off. The genes are TRDV1 and TRDJ1, with 11 bases that match TRDD3. The germline gives CDR1 TSWWSYY, CDR2 QGS. This CDR3 contains 22 residues. The CDR3 DNA is TGTGCTCTTGGGGAACTCAGTAGGCGAGAACTGGGGGATAGATGTGGCATCGCTAAACACATCTTT. Amino acid sequence: CALGELSRRELGDRCGIAKHIF.

By share, this clone counts as medium-sized. Within the sample, other DNA sequences also encode this same CDR3. The genes are TRDV2 and TRDJ2; TRDD3 agrees at 7 bases. Losses at the gene ends were 3 bases for V and 3 bases for J; bases not matched to a gene: 3. The germline CDR1 and CDR2 sequences are GEAIGNYY and EKD. This CDR3 is built from 14 residues. CDR3 loop: CACDLGGLTAQLFF. Here the CDR3 DNA reads TGTGCCTGTGACCTGGGGGGACTGACAGCACAACTCTTCTTT.

There are a few counts of this clone. The same CDR3 arises from other DNA sequences in this sample as well. The CDR3 is CALGNPIPTKGDTLTAQLFF. The CDR3 nucleotides are TGTGCTCTTGGGAACCCGATTCCTACAAAGGGGGACACACTGACAGCACAACTCTTCTTT. This chain connects TRDV1 to TRDJ2; D is possibly TRDD2 (7 bases). The V and J ends lost 5 bases and 3 bases respectively, with 28 bases between them. The CDR3 extends over 20 amino acids. Germline CDR1 reads TSWWSYY; CDR2 reads QGS.

About this clone: The protein given by TCRdb reflects a much larger clone and differs at residue 12 from this DNA's translation, likely from a read error; the protein shown is the DNA's translation. The V call is TRDV2, the J call TRDJ1; 10 bases are a match to TRDD3. Trimming took 0 bases from V and 0 from J; bases not matched to a gene: 15. Germline V gene sequence: CDR1 GEAIGNYY, CDR2 EKD. CDR3 length: 20 residues. DNA of the CDR3: TGTGCCTGTGACACCGGTAGATTTACTGGGGGATCCGCTTACACCGATAAACTCATCTTT. This gives the protein CACDTGRFTGGSAYTDKLIF.

Only a few counts were recorded for this clone. This may be a read error: a much more frequent sequence differs by one nucleotide. At the DNA level, this CDR3 is encoded by other sequences in the same sample as well. The V call is TRDV1, the J call TRDJ1; 9 bases are shared with TRDD3. Per the germline V gene, CDR1 is TSWWSYY and CDR2 is QGS. The CDR3 length is 21 residues. CDR3 sequence reads: CALGDQAFTSPVLGERDKLIF. CDR3 DNA: TGTGCTCTTGGGGATCAAGCCTTCACTTCTCCCGTACTGGGGGAGCGCGATAAGCTCATCTTT.

This clone was seen a handful of times. It differs at one base from a far larger clone, so likely a read error. Other DNA sequences in the sample encode the same CDR3. The chain links TRDV1 to TRDJ1; D perhaps matches TRDD3 (5 bases). CDR1 TSWWSYY and CDR2 QGS come from the germline V gene. The CDR3 length is 17 residues. DNA for the CDR3: TGTGCCCTTGGGGAAGGGATTGATGCCTTATACACCGATAAACTCATCTTT. The encoded protein is CALGEGIDALYTDKLIF.

By sample share, this clone is medium-sized. Other DNA sequences of this sample code for an identical CDR3. This chain links TRDV1 with TRDJ1; the D gene is possibly TRDD3 (7 bases). This CDR3 has 21 residues. In germline, CDR1 is TSWWSYY, CDR2 QGS. The V end lost 5 bases, the J end lost 0 bases, and 31 bases lay between the germline ends. CDR3 loop: CALGTAGLPHFGGQYTDKLIF. The CDR3, as DNA: TGTGCTCTTGGGACCGCGGGGCTTCCTCACTTTGGGGGACAGTACACCGATAAACTCATCTTT.

This clone qualifies as medium-sized. This may come from a read error, since a much larger clone is one base off. The chain carries TRDV2 and TRDJ3, with 11 bases lining up with TRDD3. CDR1 and CDR2 from the germline V gene are GEAIGNYY and EKD. The CDR3 extends over 18 amino acids. The CDR3 here is CACDTAGGYSWDTRQTFF. The CDR3 region has the DNA TGTGCCTGTGACACCGCTGGGGGATACTCCTGGGACACCCGACAGACGTTTTTC.

This clone has just a few counts. TCRdb shows a much larger clone's protein in place of this DNA's translation, and the two differ at residue 10, likely through a read error; the protein shown is translated from the DNA. The chain's CDR3 is CACDTYWGSISWDTRQMFF. The CDR3 DNA sequence: TGTGCCTGTGACACCTACTGGGGGAGTATCTCCTGGGACACCCGACAGATGTTTTTC. This sequence joins TRDV2 and TRDJ3; 9 bases fit TRDD3. This CDR3 has 19 residues. J lost 0 bases, V lost 0 bases, and 5 bases had no gene match. Germline assignment: CDR1 GEAIGNYY and CDR2 EKD.

This clone was picked up a small number of times. TCRdb assigns this DNA the protein of a much larger clone, which departs from its translation at residue 5; this likely reflects a read error, and the protein shown comes from translating the DNA. The rearrangement uses TRDV1 and TRDJ1, with TRDD2 identical over 7 bases. The germline V gene encodes CDR1 TSWWSYY and CDR2 QGS. The trim removed 4 bases at V and 7 bases at J, leaving 15 bases unmatched. The CDR3 is made up of 16 amino acids. CDR3 sequence: CALGGFLRPTWSKLIF. The DNA of the CDR3 is TGTGCTCTTGGGGGATTCCTACGCCCCACGTGGAGTAAACTCATCTTT.

This clone is judged medium-sized (0.01 to 0.1%). The rearrangement uses TRDV3 and TRDJ1, with 9 positions matching TRDD3. This CDR3 comprises 12 residues. The germline CDR1 and CDR2 sequences are TVYSNPD and GDNSRS (reference sequence). Trimming cost V 0 bases and J 4 bases; bases outside gene matches: 0. CDR3 DNA: TGTGCCTTTAGTGGGGGATACGATAAACTCATCTTT. Residues: CAFSGGYDKLIF. The full variable domain, its missing parts supplied by reference TRDV3 and TRDJ1, is CDKVTQSSPDQTVASGSEVVLLCTYDTVYSNPDLFWYRIRPDYSFQFVFYGDNSRSEGADFTQGRFSVKHILTQKAFHLVISPVRTEDSATYYCAFSGGYDKLIFGKGTRVTVEP.

On this clone: It differs at one base from a far larger clone, so likely a read error. Other DNA sequences of this sample code for an identical CDR3. The chain carries TRDV2 and TRDJ2; TRDD3 agrees at 10 bases. The germline V gene encodes CDR1 GEAIGNYY and CDR2 EKD. This CDR3 is 15 amino acids long. Trimming at V came to 2 bases and at J to 4 bases, leaving 3 bases not matched to a gene. CDR3 nucleotides: TGTGCCTGTGACATATTGGGGGATACGACAGCACAACTCTTCTTT. It yields the protein CACDILGDTTAQLFF.

In this sample, this clone turned up a few times. The protein TCRdb gives is from a much larger clone and does not agree with this DNA's translation at residue 13, likely a read error; the protein shown here comes from the DNA. The V call is TRDV1, the J call TRDJ2; TRDD2 matches at 7 bases. This CDR3 spans 16 amino acids. Germline CDR1 and CDR2: TSWWSYY and QGS. CDR3 DNA sequence: TGTGCTCTTGGGGAACGCTTCCTAAGGGGAACAGCACGACTCTTCTTT. This translates into CALGERFLRGTARLFF.

Regarding this clone: It is likely a read error: a sequence one base away is far more abundant. The V gene is TRDV1, the J gene TRDJ1; D possibly matches TRDD2 or TRDD3 (5 bases each). Germline-derived CDR1 and CDR2 are TSWWSYY and QGS. Deletions cut 5 bases from V and 2 bases from J, with 36 bases between. The CDR3 has 22 amino acids. The CDR3 DNA reads as TGTGCTCTTGGGTTCCCTTCTTCTTCGTATGGGGTGCCGAATCAAGGAACCGATAAACTCATCTTT. Translating it yields CALGFPSSSYGVPNQGTDKLIF.

This clone was found a few times. A much bigger clone sits one base away, suggesting this may be a read error. The sample carries other DNA sequences with the same CDR3. This rearrangement joins TRDV3 to TRDJ2, with 7 positions matching TRDD3. Germline V gene lookup returns CDR1 TVYSNPD and CDR2 GDNSRS (reference sequence). CDR3 length: 17 residues. Trimming at V came to 2 bases and at J to 2 bases, leaving 14 bases not matched to a gene. CDR3 DNA: TGTGCCTTTCCCTACTGGGGAATACAGACCTTGACAGCACAACTCTTCTTT. It translates to CAFPYWGIQTLTAQLFF.

This clone was seen more than once but under ten times. A clone one base away is much larger, so this may be a read error. Within the sample, other DNA sequences also encode this same CDR3. The chain carries TRDV1 and TRDJ2, with 10 nucleotides matching TRDD3. This CDR3 has 18 amino acids. The germline V gene has CDR1 TSWWSYY and CDR2 QGS. The CDR3 region has the DNA TGTGCTCTTGGGGAACGGCGCTGGGGGATAACTGGGACAGCACAGCTCTTCTTT. Protein product: CALGERRWGITGTAQLFF.

This clone is medium-sized in the sample. This CDR3 is also generated by other DNA sequences in the sample. The rearrangement uses TRDV3 and TRDJ1; 9 bases are a match to TRDD3. The V gene end was trimmed by 4 bases and the J gene end by 0 bases; junction bases not matched to a gene: 18. The CDR3 extends over 18 amino acids. Germline loops: CDR1 TVYSNPD, CDR2 GDNSRS (reference sequence). The CDR3 sequence: CASQVPNYWGKDTDKLIF. CDR3 in DNA: TGTGCCTCCCAAGTCCCAAACTACTGGGGGAAAGACACCGATAAACTCATCTTT.

This clone is large (0.1 to 1%). This CDR3 is also generated by other DNA sequences in the sample. The chain carries TRAV29/DV5 and TRDJ1; D is uncertain. The CDR3 has 16 residues. V was shortened by 3 bases and J by 0 bases, with 18 bases between the two germline ends. Germline CDR1 reads NSMFDY; CDR2 reads ISSIKDK. DNA of the CDR3: TGTGCAGCAACGTATAGAGAGGGAGACTACACCGATAAACTCATCTTT. It specifies CAATYREGDYTDKLIF.

This clone has more than one count but fewer than ten. This could be a read error, since a much larger clone is one nucleotide away. This CDR3 is also generated by other DNA sequences in the sample. The chain carries TRDV2 and TRDJ3; 8 nucleotides line up with TRDD3. The CDR3 runs 19 residues. Germline values: CDR1 GEAIGNYY, CDR2 EKD. The CDR3 here is CACDKVLGVSSWDTRQMFF. The DNA for the CDR3 is TGTGCCTGCGACAAAGTACTGGGGGTAAGCTCCTGGGACACCCGACAGATGTTTTTC.

Sample share makes this clone large. Different DNA sequences within this sample yield the same CDR3. In DNA form, the CDR3 reads TGTGCAGCAAGCCTACGGCCTTCCCAACGTACTGGGGGATACACCGATAAACTCATCTTT. This encodes CAASLRPSQRTGGYTDKLIF. The rearrangement joins TRAV29/DV5 to TRDJ1; TRDD3 matches 10 bases. With V trimmed by 1 base and J by 0 bases, 18 bases remained unmatched. The CDR3 sequence is 20 residues long. Germline V gene sequence: CDR1 NSMFDY, CDR2 ISSIKDK.

This clone is categorized as large (0.1 to 1%). The sample holds other DNA sequences that translate to the same CDR3. The rearrangement uses TRDV2 and TRDJ3; possible D gene TRDD3, 5 bases. V lost 0 bases to trimming and J lost 0 bases, with 14 bases between them. The CDR3 is 19 residues long. Looked up from germline, CDR1 is GEAIGNYY and CDR2 is EKD. The CDR3 loop is CACDTAGGPPSWDTRQMFF. Here the CDR3 DNA reads TGTGCCTGTGACACCGCAGGGGGCCCACCCTCCTGGGACACCCGACAGATGTTTTTC.

This clone is judged medium-sized. Other DNA sequences in this specimen translate into the identical CDR3. The chain uses TRDV1 and TRDJ1, with D maybe TRDD2 (5 bases). CDR1 is TSWWSYY, CDR2 QGS, per germline. The CDR3 spans 15 residues. V was trimmed by 5 bases and J by 9 bases, leaving 22 bases between them. The CDR3 bases are TGTGCTCTTGGGCCCCCCGTACTTCCCGGTAACGAACTCATCTTT. This encodes CALGPPVLPGNELIF.